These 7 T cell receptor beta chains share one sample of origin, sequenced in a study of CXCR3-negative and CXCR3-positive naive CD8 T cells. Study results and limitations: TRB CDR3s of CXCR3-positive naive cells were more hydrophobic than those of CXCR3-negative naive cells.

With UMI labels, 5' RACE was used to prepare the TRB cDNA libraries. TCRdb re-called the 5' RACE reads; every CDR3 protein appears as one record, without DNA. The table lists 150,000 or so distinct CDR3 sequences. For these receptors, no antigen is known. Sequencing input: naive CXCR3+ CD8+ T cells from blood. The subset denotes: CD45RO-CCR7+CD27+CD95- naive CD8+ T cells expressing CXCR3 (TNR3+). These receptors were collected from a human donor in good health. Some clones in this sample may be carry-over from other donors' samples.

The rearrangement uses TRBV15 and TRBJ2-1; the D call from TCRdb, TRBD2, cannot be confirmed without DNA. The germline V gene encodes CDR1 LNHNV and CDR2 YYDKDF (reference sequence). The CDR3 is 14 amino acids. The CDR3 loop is CATSGDRAPNEQFF.

The CDR3 protein is CASRQTREAFF. The chain couples TRBV28 to TRBJ1-1. Per germline, CDR1 MDHEN and CDR2 SYDVKM. The CDR3 extends over 11 amino acids.

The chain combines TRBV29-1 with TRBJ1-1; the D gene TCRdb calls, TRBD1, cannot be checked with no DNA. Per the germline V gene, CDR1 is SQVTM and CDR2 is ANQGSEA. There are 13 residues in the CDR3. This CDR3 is CSVDVRGNTEAFF.

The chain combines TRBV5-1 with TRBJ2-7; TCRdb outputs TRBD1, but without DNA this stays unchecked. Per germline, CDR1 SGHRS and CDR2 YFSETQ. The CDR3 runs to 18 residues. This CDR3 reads CASSLGWGEGDLFYEQYF.

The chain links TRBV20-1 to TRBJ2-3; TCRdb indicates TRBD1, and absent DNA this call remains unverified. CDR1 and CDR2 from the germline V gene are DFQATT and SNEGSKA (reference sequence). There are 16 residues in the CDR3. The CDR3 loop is CSPGFQLAASTDTQYF.

Here the CDR3 reads CASSFDGGAQETQYF. The chain combines TRBV13 with TRBJ2-5; the TRBD1 assignment by TCRdb is unverifiable without DNA. This CDR3 has 15 amino acids. Germline CDR1 is PRHDT and CDR2 is FYEKMQ (reference sequence). Looking up the rest from reference TRBV13 and TRBJ2-5 gives the full variable domain: AAGVIQSPRHLIKEKRETATLKCYPIPRHDTVYWYQQGPGQDPQFLISFYEKMQSDKGSIPDRFSAQQFSDYHSELNMSSLELGDSALYFCASSFDGGAQETQYFGPGTRLLVL.

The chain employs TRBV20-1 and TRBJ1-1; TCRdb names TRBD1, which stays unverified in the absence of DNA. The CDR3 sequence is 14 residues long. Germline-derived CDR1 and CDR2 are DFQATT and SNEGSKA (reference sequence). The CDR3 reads CSASPGGPRTEAFF.